Below are 4 T cell receptor beta chains sequenced from a single sample in a study of cytomegalovirus exposure and HLA in healthy donors. The PCR made use of 60 Vbeta and 13 Jbeta primers. Libraries were prepared by immunoSEQ multiplex PCR; TCRdb keeps only in-frame clonotypes and omits some of them. The sample consists of about 110,000 clones, around four fifths of them appearing once. Sequenced material: PBMCs. The receptors were sampled from a woman aged 55-69 years in good health and CMV-seropositive.

This chain uses TRBV28 with TRBJ1-1; the D gene is possibly TRBD1 (6 bases). The CDR3 totals 12 residues. V was shortened by 3 bases and J by 4 bases, with 6 bases between the two germline ends. Germline CDR1 reads MDHEN; CDR2 reads SYDVKM. DNA of the CDR3: TGTGCCAGCAGTTTGGGGGCCACTGAAGCTTTCTTT. It translates to CASSLGATEAFF. Full variable domain (rest looked up from reference TRBV28 and TRBJ1-1): DVKVTQSSRYLVKRTGEKVFLECVQDMDHENMFWYRQDPGLGLRLIYFSYDVKMKEKGDIPEGYSVSREKKERFSLILESASTNQTSMYLCASSLGATEAFFGQGTRLTVV.

V and J are TRBV30 and TRBJ2-3, with 7 positions matching TRBD2. The length of the CDR3 is 16 residues. After removal of 0 bases from V and 2 bases from J, the junction contained 8 bases not matched to a gene. Germline V CDR1 and CDR2: GTSNPN, SVGIG (reference sequence). The CDR3 region is CAWSVVAGVITDTQYF. The CDR3 region has the DNA TGTGCCTGGAGTGTTGTGGCGGGAGTAATCACAGATACGCAGTATTTT.

The J gene is TRBJ1-1, the V gene TRBV4-1, with D unresolved. In germline, CDR1 is MGHRA, CDR2 YSYEKL. Trimming removed 1 base from V and 0 bases from J, with 15 bases in between. This CDR3 contains 17 residues. In DNA, the CDR3 is TGCGCCAGCAGCCAAGCTGTGGAGGACGGTCTGAACACTGAAGCTTTCTTT. Translating it yields CASSQAVEDGLNTEAFF.

The chain uses TRBV19 and TRBJ1-5, with D possibly TRBD1 on 6 matching bases. The length of the CDR3 is 17 residues. Trimming took 3 bases from V and 2 from J, leaving 17 bases between them. Germline V gene sequence: CDR1 LNHDA, CDR2 SQIVND (reference sequence). CDR3 residues: CASSMRRQGRGNQPQHF. The DNA for the CDR3 is TGTGCCAGTAGTATGAGGCGGCAGGGGAGGGGCAATCAGCCCCAGCATTTT.